The 14 T cell receptor beta chains in this list originate from one sample, sequenced in a study of blood T cell repertoires in COVID-19. TCRdb's copy holds only in-frame clones and misses some; the assay was immunoSEQ multiplex PCR. The data contain a few hundred thousand clones, less than 90% of them singletons. The specimen was peripheral blood. These TCRs come from a woman in her forties who had recovered from COVID-19.

CDR3 bases: TGTGCCAGCAGTTTAAATCAGGGGGACACTGAAGCTTTCTTT. Translated: CASSLNQGDTEAFF. The V and J genes are TRBV27 and TRBJ1-1; 7 bases are shared with TRBD1. This CDR3 has 14 residues. CDR1 is MNHEY and CDR2 is SMNVEV in the germline V gene (reference sequence). With 2 bases clipped from V and 3 bases from J, the junction kept 3 bases outside the gene matches.

Here the CDR3 DNA reads TGTGCCAGCAAGCGGGGAAGTAGCAATCAGCCCCAGCATTTT. Translated, it gives CASKRGSSNQPQHF. V is TRBV6-5 and J is TRBJ1-5, with no clear D. CDR1 is MNHEY and CDR2 is SVGAGI in the germline V gene. The CDR3 totals 14 residues. Trimming cost V 7 bases and J 0 bases, with 10 bases left between them.

This chain uses TRBV3-1 (or the pseudogene TRBV3-2) with TRBJ1-5; D is ambiguous. Germline assignment: CDR1 LGHDT and CDR2 YNNKEL (reference sequence). With 8 bases removed from V and 0 bases from J, the gap between germline ends came to 14 bases. The CDR3 is made up of 15 amino acids. The CDR3 nucleotides are TGTGCCAGCTCTTTCGAGAGGTATAGCAATCAGCCCCAGCATTTT. Residues: CASSFERYSNQPQHF.

The V and J genes are TRBV6-5 and TRBJ2-7, with 11 bases matching TRBD1. Per germline, CDR1 MNHEY and CDR2 SVGAGI. Losses at the gene ends were 7 bases for V and 6 bases for J; bases not matched to a gene: 11. The CDR3 is 15 residues long. CDR3 coding DNA: TGTGCCAGCACCGCACCCGGGACAGGGGGAAGCGAGCAGTACTTC. This sequence encodes CASTAPGTGGSEQYF.

The V call is TRBV19, the J call TRBJ1-4; TRBD1 matches at 8 bases. The germline CDR1 and CDR2 sequences are LNHDA and SQIVND (reference sequence). The CDR3 runs to 17 residues. The junction had 15 bases not matched to a gene; V was cut back by 9 bases and J by 3 bases. DNA of the CDR3: TGTGCCAGCAAAACGATCCTGACAGGGGCGGCTAATGAAAAACTGTTTTTT. Translation gives CASKTILTGAANEKLFF.

The CDR3 spells CASSAGANTEAFF. The CDR3 region has the DNA TGTGCCAGCAGCGCGGGAGCGAACACTGAAGCTTTCTTT. The V call is TRBV7-9, the J call TRBJ1-1; unclear D gene. V shed 5 bases and J shed 1 base, with 8 bases lying between them. The CDR3 has 13 residues. Germline CDR1 reads SEHNR; CDR2 reads FQNEAQ (reference sequence).

This clone was picked up a small number of times. The chain recombines TRBV5-5 with TRBJ1-1, with 9 positions matching TRBD1. V lost 3 bases and J lost 6; bases outside the gene matches: 6. The CDR3 contains 14 residues. Germline loops: CDR1 SGHKS, CDR2 YYEKEE (reference sequence). CDR3 nucleotide sequence: TGTGCCAGCAGCTCTGGACAGGGGATGGCTGAAGCTTTCTTT. Translated, it gives CASSSGQGMAEAFF.

V and J are TRBV28 and TRBJ1-2; TRBD1 is a possible D gene (6 bases). The CDR3 runs 17 residues. CDR1 MDHEN and CDR2 SYDVKM come from the germline V gene. Trimming took off 2 bases at V and 5 bases at J, with 21 bases between the two ends. In DNA form, the CDR3 reads TGTGCCAGCAGTTTAGTACTTGGACAGCGAATTTATTATGGCTACACCTTC. It is translated as CASSLVLGQRIYYGYTF.

CDR3 region: CSVVGSPGYGYTF. DNA for the CDR3: TGCAGCGTTGTCGGGAGTCCAGGCTATGGCTACACCTTC. J is TRBJ1-2 and V is TRBV29-1; D call uncertain. The CDR3 covers 13 residues. CDR1 and CDR2 from the germline V gene are SQVTM and ANQGSEA. The V end was cut by 4 bases, the J end by 4 bases, with 13 bases between.

The CDR3 DNA reads TGTGCCTGGAGCCGGACCGGGGAGCTGTTTTTT. Its translation is CAWSRTGELFF. V gene TRBV30 combines with J gene TRBJ2-2; D is uncertain. From germline, CDR1 is GTSNPN and CDR2 SVGIG (reference sequence). The V end lost 3 bases, the J end lost 5 bases, and 4 bases lay between the germline ends. The CDR3 totals 11 residues.

The V gene is TRBV30, the J gene TRBJ2-7, with TRBD1 identical over 10 bases. V shed 1 base and J 3 bases; nucleotides not matched to a gene: 9. This CDR3 spans 16 amino acids. Germline V gene sequence: CDR1 GTSNPN, CDR2 SVGIG (reference sequence). CDR3 DNA: TGTGCCTGGAGTGCAGGCAGGGACAGGGGAAACTACGAGCAGTACTTC. Its protein product is CAWSAGRDRGNYEQYF.

This chain joins TRBV24-1 and TRBJ1-4; D not resolved. This CDR3 comprises 15 residues. V was pared by 12 bases and J by 6 bases, with 22 bases between. Germline CDR1 is KGHDR and CDR2 is SFDVKD. This CDR3 is CASTFPGSRDEKLFF. Here the CDR3 DNA reads TGTGCCTCCACGTTTCCGGGATCTAGGGATGAAAAACTGTTTTTT.

V usage is TRBV7-9 and J usage is TRBJ2-7; D may be TRBD1 (6 bases). V was trimmed by 1 base and J by 5 bases, leaving 9 bases between them. This CDR3 is 13 amino acids long. Germline CDR1 and CDR2: SEHNR and FQNEAQ (reference sequence). The CDR3 DNA reads as TGTGCCAGCAGCTTAGAAAGGGGGAACGAGCAGTACTTC. The encoded protein is CASSLERGNEQYF.

This clone was recorded a few times. The chain recombines TRBV30 with TRBJ2-5, with TRBD1 identical over 7 bases. V shed 3 bases and J 4 bases; nucleotides not matched to a gene: 8. The CDR3 is made up of 14 amino acids. The germline gives CDR1 GTSNPN, CDR2 SVGIG (reference sequence). The CDR3 here is CAWRTGTARETQYF. The CDR3 nucleotides are TGTGCCTGGAGGACCGGGACAGCTCGAGAGACCCAGTACTTC.